Here is one TCR beta chain with its context. The sample belongs to a study of blood T cell repertoires in COVID-19. Turning to the study itself: Researchers got acute and convalescent COVID-19 samples from the United States, Italy and Spain. T cells, B-cell-depleted T cells, or PBMCs provided the cDNA or gDNA that served as material.

Original handling: Estimates of nucleated cell counts were drawn from the amplification of reference gene primers. The protocol was immunoSEQ multiplex PCR, while the TCRdb copy is restricted to in-frame clones and leaves out a portion. Clone size and V and J calls were adopted from that table, with D and trimming inferred from the DNA. The sample holds roughly 75,000 clones, 81% seen once. V trimming: 1 base; J trimming: 4 bases; junction bases outside the gene matches: 6. CDR3 length: 16 residues. Looked up from germline, CDR1 is MNHEY and CDR2 is SVGEGT. The rearrangement links TRBV6-2 or TRBV6-3 to TRBJ2-2; 7 bases are shared with TRBD2. The origin of this receptor is a woman between 70 and 85 years old with acute or convalescent COVID-19. The sample was peripheral blood. As DNA, the CDR3 is TGTGCCAGCAGTTACTTAACGACTAGCTTCACCGGGGAGCTGTTTTTT. Translating it yields CASSYLTTSFTGELFF.